Below are 29 T cell receptor beta chains sequenced from a single sample in a study of identical twins. TCRdb called the 5' RACE reads again in MiXCR, with one record for every CDR3 protein. The sample consists of about 330,000 distinct CDR3 sequences, 12% of them appearing once. The data also belong to a second study, concerning yellow fever vaccine responses in identical twins.

Sequenced sample: CD8+ T cells sorted from blood. The source is a woman under 30 in good health.

This clonotype was observed a few times. This chain links TRBV7-8 with TRBJ2-5; possible D gene TRBD2, 6 bases. Germline assignment: CDR1 SGHVS and CDR2 FQNEAQ. V lost 4 bases and J lost 0, with 18 bases in between. The CDR3 covers 17 residues. The CDR3 DNA reads TGTGCCAGCAGCTCCCATGGGGCTAGCGTATACCAAGAGACCCAGTACTTC. Residues: CASSSHGASVYQETQYF.

This rearrangement joins TRBV29-1 to TRBJ2-3; D possibly corresponds to TRBD1 (6 bases). Germline V gene lookup returns CDR1 SQVTM and CDR2 ANQGSEA. V was cut by 0 bases and J by 2 bases, with 9 bases left in between. This CDR3 comprises 14 residues. The CDR3 bases are TGCAGCGTTGAAGAGGGGGCGGCCACAGATACGCAGTATTTT. Translated, it gives CSVEEGAATDTQYF.

The table lists this clonotype with a few counts. The CDR3 loop is CASSPGFATNEKLFF. In DNA form, the CDR3 reads TGCGCCAGCAGTCCCGGGTTTGCAACTAATGAAAAACTGTTTTTT. This rearrangement joins TRBV4-1 to TRBJ1-4; D uncertain. Trimming took 6 bases from V and 0 from J, leaving 11 bases between them. The CDR3 contains 15 residues. The V gene's germline CDR1 is MGHRA and CDR2 YSYEKL.

The V gene is TRBV29-1, the J gene TRBJ2-5; D unclear. Per germline, CDR1 SQVTM and CDR2 ANQGSEA. Trimming took off 0 bases at V and 3 bases at J, with 8 bases between the two ends. The CDR3 length is 13 residues. The CDR3 DNA follows: TGCAGCGTTGAAGATGGGTTGGAAGAGACCCAGTACTTC. Amino acids: CSVEDGLEETQYF.

This clonotype was detected ten times or more. Here the CDR3 reads CASSPVSPGELFF. The DNA for the CDR3 is TGCGCCAGCAGCCCTGTCTCACCCGGGGAGCTGTTTTTT. The V call is TRBV5-1, the J call TRBJ2-2; D unresolved. Germline V gives CDR1 SGHRS, CDR2 YFSETQ. The germline V and J ends were trimmed by 4 bases and 6 bases, with 10 bases remaining between them. The CDR3 covers 13 residues.

This clonotype was picked up a small number of times. CDR3 loop: CASSLAIFGNEQFF. The CDR3 nucleotides are TGTGCCAGCAGCTTAGCTATCTTTGGTAATGAGCAGTTCTTC. The chain carries TRBV7-6 and TRBJ2-1; D unresolved. With 0 bases removed from V and 7 bases from J, the gap between germline ends came to 10 bases. Germline CDR1 reads SGHVS; CDR2 reads FNYEAQ. The CDR3 has 14 amino acids.

The table lists this clonotype with a few counts. The chain employs TRBV10-3 and TRBJ2-7, with D tentatively TRBD2 (6 bases). This CDR3 comprises 13 residues. Between the trimmed V and J ends, which lost 2 bases and 5 bases, there was a span of 10 bases. Germline V gene sequence: CDR1 ENHRY, CDR2 SYGVKD. CDR3 residues: CAISEIGEDEQYF. The CDR3 DNA sequence: TGTGCCATCAGTGAGATAGGGGAGGACGAGCAGTACTTC.

This sequence joins TRBV12-3 or TRBV12-4 and TRBJ2-4; a possible D gene is TRBD2 (7 bases). Trimming took 3 bases from V and 6 from J, leaving 12 bases between them. The CDR3 runs 14 residues. The CDR3 nucleotides are TGTGCCAGCAGTTTCAGGGGACTAACAAACATTCAGTACTTC. Translation gives CASSFRGLTNIQYF.

This clonotype was seen many times. This chain connects TRBV9 to TRBJ2-5, with D perhaps TRBD2 (6 bases). Germline V gene data show CDR1 as SGDLS and CDR2 as YYNGEE. The V end lost 0 bases, the J end lost 0 bases, and 9 bases lay between the germline ends. This CDR3 has 15 residues. CDR3 bases: TGTGCCAGCAGCGTAGATGGCGGGAACCAAGAGACCCAGTACTTC. This translates into CASSVDGGNQETQYF.

The chain joins TRBV2 to TRBJ1-1; TRBD1 might be the D (6 bases). CDR3 length: 16 residues. The V end was cut by 7 bases, the J end by 3 bases, with 21 bases between. Germline V gene sequence: CDR1 SNHLY, CDR2 FYNNEI. CDR3 in DNA: TGTGCCAGCAAGGAGGTTACAGGGAGCGAGTACACTGAAGCTTTCTTT. It encodes CASKEVTGSEYTEAFF.

This clonotype was detected only a few times. This rearrangement joins TRBV29-1 to TRBJ2-1, with TRBD2 matching over 11 bases. The germline gives CDR1 SQVTM, CDR2 ANQGSEA. This CDR3 comprises 16 residues. Trimming took 6 bases from V and 1 from J; bases not matched to a gene: 8. CDR3 amino acids: CSVELAGEGSYNEQFF. CDR3 nucleotides: TGCAGCGTGGAACTAGCGGGAGAGGGATCCTACAATGAGCAGTTCTTC.

This clonotype was seen at least ten times. The V gene is TRBV9, the J gene TRBJ1-2, with D unresolved. Germline lookup yields CDR1 SGDLS and CDR2 YYNGEE. This CDR3 is built from 11 residues. V lost 3 bases and J 5 bases, leaving 5 bases between the germline ends. In nucleotides, the CDR3 is TGTGCCAGCAGCGATGGTTATGGCTACACCTTC. Translating it yields CASSDGYGYTF.

The rearrangement links TRBV28 to TRBJ2-7; 12 positions agree with TRBD2. This CDR3 has 15 residues. Germline V gene lookup returns CDR1 MDHEN and CDR2 SYDVKM. Trimming took 6 bases from V and 6 from J; bases not matched to a gene: 9. CDR3 in amino acids: CASRPTSGSIVEQYF. The CDR3 DNA reads as TGTGCCAGCAGACCGACTAGCGGGAGTATAGTCGAGCAGTACTTC.

This clonotype came up a few times. CDR3 residues: CSVEDAQAEGPYEQYF. CDR3 DNA sequence: TGCAGCGTTGAAGACGCTCAGGCGGAGGGCCCATACGAGCAGTACTTC. The chain has TRBV29-1 and TRBJ2-7, with D possibly being TRBD2 (6 bases). Germline V gene lookup returns CDR1 SQVTM and CDR2 ANQGSEA. The V end lost 0 bases, the J end lost 4 bases, and 19 bases lay between the germline ends. The CDR3 loop spans 16 amino acids.

This clonotype has only a few counts. This sequence joins TRBV6-1 and TRBJ2-7, with 10 bases aligning to TRBD2. The CDR3 spans 14 residues. CDR1 is MNHNS, CDR2 SASEGT, per germline. V was pared by 7 bases and J by 3 bases, with 6 bases of the junction left unmatched. Here the CDR3 reads CASKVAGGDYEQYF. The CDR3 nucleotides read TGTGCCAGCAAAGTAGCGGGAGGAGACTACGAGCAGTACTTC.

This clonotype showed up just a few times. The V gene is TRBV6-5, the J gene TRBJ2-3; either TRBD1 or TRBD2 may supply D (5 bases each). The CDR3 totals 14 residues. V lost 4 bases and J lost 2, with 10 bases in between. The germline V gene encodes CDR1 MNHEY and CDR2 SVGAGI. Written as DNA, the CDR3 is TGTGCCAGCAGTTTGGGACCTATCACAGATACGCAGTATTTT. This sequence encodes CASSLGPITDTQYF.

This clonotype has only a few counts. The rearrangement links TRBV11-2 to TRBJ2-2; 8 bases agree with TRBD2. Germline CDR1 is SGHAT and CDR2 is FQNNGV. V lost 0 bases, J lost 1 base, and 4 bases stayed unmatched. The CDR3 consists of 17 residues. The chain's CDR3 is CASSLDRTSLNTGELFF. In DNA form, the CDR3 reads TGTGCCAGCAGCTTAGACCGGACTAGCCTGAACACCGGGGAGCTGTTTTTT.

This clonotype was seen ten or more times. The chain has TRBV9 and TRBJ2-1; D may be TRBD2 (5 bases). V lost 0 bases and J lost 8, with 12 bases in between. CDR1 and CDR2 (germline): SGDLS, YYNGEE. The CDR3 is 14 amino acids. The DNA of the CDR3 is TGTGCCAGCAGCGTAGCGGCTATCGGGGATGAGCAGTTCTTC. Translating it yields CASSVAAIGDEQFF.

The chain employs TRBV7-9 and TRBJ1-1; D is possibly TRBD1 (5 bases). Between the trimmed V and J ends, which lost 6 bases and 2 bases, there was a span of 16 bases. This CDR3 is 15 amino acids long. Per germline, CDR1 SEHNR and CDR2 FQNEAQ (reference sequence). The CDR3 loop is CASRSPGEDNTEAFF. For the CDR3, the DNA is TGTGCCAGCAGGTCGCCGGGGGAGGATAACACTGAAGCTTTCTTT.

The chain links TRBV9 to TRBJ2-6; D gene ambiguous. V lost 5 bases and J 1 base, leaving 10 bases between the germline ends. The CDR3 consists of 15 residues. CDR1 is SGDLS, CDR2 YYNGEE, per germline. CDR3 nucleotides: TGTGCCAGCAGTAGATGGGGATCTGGGGCCAACGTCCTGACTTTC. Encoded protein: CASSRWGSGANVLTF.

This clonotype was counted a few times. This chain uses TRBV20-1 with TRBJ2-3; D remains unclear. Trimming shortened V by 0 bases and J by 1 base, and 11 bases separated the two germline ends. The CDR3 covers 15 residues. Germline V gives CDR1 DFQATT, CDR2 SNEGSKA (reference sequence). CDR3 sequence: CSARDAELGTDTQYF. In DNA form, the CDR3 reads TGCAGTGCTAGAGATGCGGAGTTGGGCACAGATACGCAGTATTTT.

The chain recombines TRBV3-1 with TRBJ1-5; TRBD1 matches 7 bases. The junction had 13 bases not matched to a gene; V was cut back by 4 bases and J by 10 bases. This CDR3 is built from 15 residues. The V gene's germline CDR1 is LGHDT and CDR2 YNNKEL (reference sequence). The CDR3: CASSPRDSEGPPQHF. CDR3 in DNA: TGTGCCAGCAGCCCCCGGGACAGTGAAGGGCCACCCCAGCATTTT. The whole variable domain, remainder taken from reference TRBV3-1 and TRBJ1-5, is DTAVSQTPKYLVTQMGNDKSIKCEQNLGHDTMYWYKQDSKKFLKIMFSYNNKELIINETVPNRFSPKSPDKAHLNLHINSLELGDSAVYFCASSPRDSEGPPQHFGDGTRLSIL.

The rearrangement joins TRBV3-1 to TRBJ2-7; D is unresolved. Between the trimmed V and J ends, which lost 7 bases and 3 bases, there was a span of 7 bases. The CDR3 sequence is 11 residues long. CDR1 and CDR2 from the germline V gene are LGHDT and YNNKEL (reference sequence). The DNA for the CDR3 is TGTGCCAGCATGGGCGGCTACGAGCAGTACGTC. This translates into CASMGGYEQYV.

This clonotype was picked up a small number of times. The chain employs TRBV7-9 and TRBJ2-1; unclear D gene. Germline V gene sequence: CDR1 SEHNR, CDR2 FQNEAQ (reference sequence). V was shortened by 1 base and J by 15 bases, with 13 bases between the two germline ends. The CDR3 totals 12 residues. CDR3: CASSLVDIDPFF. For the CDR3, the DNA is TGTGCCAGCAGCTTAGTAGACATTGACCCGTTCTTC. The whole variable domain, remainder taken from reference TRBV7-9 and TRBJ2-1, is DTGVSQNPRHKITKRGQNVTFRCDPISEHNRLYWYRQTLGQGPEFLTYFQNEAQLEKSRLLSDRFSAERPKGSFSTLEIQRTEQGDSAMYLCASSLVDIDPFFGPGTRLTVL.

The J gene is TRBJ2-1, the V gene TRBV15; perhaps D is TRBD1 or TRBD2 (5 bases each). The CDR3 length is 12 residues. The germline CDR1 and CDR2 sequences are LNHNV and YYDKDF (reference sequence). Trimming took 3 bases from V and 12 from J, leaving 12 bases between them. In DNA form, the CDR3 reads TGTGCCACCAGCAGCCGGGACGCCACGCAGTTCTTC. Protein product: CATSSRDATQFF. Full variable domain (rest looked up from reference TRBV15 and TRBJ2-1): DAMVIQNPRYQVTQFGKPVTLSCSQTLNHNVMYWYQQKSSQAPKLLFHYYDKDFNNEADTPDNFQSRRPNTSFCFLDIRSPGLGDTAMYLCATSSRDATQFFGPGTRLTVL.

This clonotype was observed a handful of times. The CDR3 protein is CSVEGGTGQFGSYNEQFF. CDR3 sequence (DNA): TGCAGCGTTGAGGGGGGGACCGGCCAGTTTGGCTCCTACAATGAGCAGTTCTTC. The chain uses TRBV29-1 and TRBJ2-1, with TRBD2 identical over 7 bases. The CDR3 length is 18 residues. Germline CDR1 is SQVTM and CDR2 is ANQGSEA. J lost 0 bases, V lost 3 bases, and 14 bases had no gene match.

The chain joins TRBV9 to TRBJ2-3, with D perhaps matching TRBD1 or TRBD2 (5 bases each). The CDR3 runs to 15 residues. Between the trimmed V and J ends, which lost 6 bases and 0 bases, there was a span of 14 bases. Germline CDR1 and CDR2: SGDLS and YYNGEE. The CDR3, as DNA: TGTGCCAGCACCGCCCGAGGGGATAGCACAGATACGCAGTATTTT. It codes for CASTARGDSTDTQYF.

The genes are TRBV3-1 and TRBJ2-1, with 12 bases that match TRBD2. CDR1 and CDR2 from the germline V gene are LGHDT and YNNKEL (reference sequence). V was clipped by 7 bases and J by 3 bases; unmatched bases: 4. CDR3 size: 15 residues. The CDR3 region is CASTPSGRDYNEQFF. The CDR3 nucleotides read TGTGCCAGCACCCCTAGCGGGAGGGACTACAATGAGCAGTTCTTC.

In nucleotides, the CDR3 is TGTGCCAGCAGGGGACAGGGGACTTCCTCCGGCTACGAGCAGTACTTC. Translating it yields CASRGQGTSSGYEQYF. V usage is TRBV27 and J usage is TRBJ2-7; 10 bases are a match to TRBD1. This CDR3 spans 16 amino acids. Germline V CDR1 and CDR2: MNHEY, SMNVEV (reference sequence). The ends lost 6 bases at V and 3 bases at J; junction bases unmatched: 11.